This T cell receptor beta chain was identified during a study of memory CD4+ T cells and cytomegalovirus serostatus. Study at large: Healthy Belgian adult donors included roughly ten CMV-positive and 20 to 30 CMV-negative people. Study-level points and caveats: A US-trained random forest predicted CMV serostatus with median AUC roughly 0.91.

Generated by immunoSEQ multiplex PCR, the TCRdb table keeps only in-frame clones and is missing some. The sample has approximately 61,000 clones, 75% to 90% seen once. In germline, CDR1 is SGDLS, CDR2 YYNGEE. The CDR3 is 13 amino acids. Trimming pared 0 bases from V and 6 bases from J, leaving 7 bases between. The sort gate was single viable CD3+CD4+CD8-CD45RO+ cells for memory CD4+ T cells. Total CD4+ T cells were enriched by CD4 positive selection. Turning to this clone: Its antigen remains unknown.

The specimen was memory CD4+ T cells from blood. The sequence came from an adult in good health and CMV-seronegative. This sequence joins TRBV9 and TRBJ2-1; D is undetermined. CDR3 sequence: CASSVAPPNEQFF. Written as DNA, the CDR3 is TGTGCCAGCAGCGTAGCCCCCCCCAATGAGCAGTTCTTC. The entire variable domain, with the rest obtained from reference TRBV9 and TRBJ2-1, is as follows: DSGVTQTPKHLITATGQRVTLRCSPRSGDLSVYWYQQSLDQGLQFLIQYYNGEERAKGNILERFSAQQFPDLHSELNLSSLELGDSALYFCASSVAPPNEQFFGPGTRLTVL.